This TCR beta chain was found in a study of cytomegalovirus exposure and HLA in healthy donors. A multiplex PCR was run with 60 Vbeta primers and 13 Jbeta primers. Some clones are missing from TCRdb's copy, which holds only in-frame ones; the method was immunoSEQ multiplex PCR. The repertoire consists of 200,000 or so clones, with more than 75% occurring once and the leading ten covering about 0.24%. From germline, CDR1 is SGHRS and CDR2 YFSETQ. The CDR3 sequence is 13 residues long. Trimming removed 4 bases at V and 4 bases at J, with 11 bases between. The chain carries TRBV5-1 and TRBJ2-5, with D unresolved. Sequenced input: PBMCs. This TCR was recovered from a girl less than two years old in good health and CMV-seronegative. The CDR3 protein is CASSRSGVETQYF. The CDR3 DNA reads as TGCGCCAGCAGCCGGTCAGGTGTAGAGACCCAGTACTTC.